This T cell receptor (beta chain) was recorded in a study of cytomegalovirus exposure and HLA in healthy donors. Study-level points and caveats: It was approximately 170 TCR beta chains that were listed as cytomegalovirus-associated. According to a subsequent analysis, TCR clusters identified in the first cohort showed a tendency to co-occur across the 100 to 150 validation repertoires. It was reported that the classifier diagnosed cytomegalovirus status with high specificity and sensitivity in both the original and validation cohorts.

About this clone: Antigen unknown.

There are 14 residues in the CDR3. V was clipped by 3 bases and J by 4 bases; unmatched bases: 7. Germline V gives CDR1 GTSNPN, CDR2 SVGIG (reference sequence). The assay was immunoSEQ multiplex PCR, and TCRdb's table has in-frame clones only and misses some. The sample yields approximately 270,000 clones, 90% seen once. This clonotype was sampled from a woman under 30 in good health and CMV-seronegative. The chain links TRBV30 to TRBJ2-3; 7 nucleotides line up with TRBD1. The sequencing sample was made of PBMCs. Written as DNA, the CDR3 is TGTGCCTGGAGCCGAAGACAGGGTGCAGATACGCAGTATTTT. Translating gives CAWSRRQGADTQYF.